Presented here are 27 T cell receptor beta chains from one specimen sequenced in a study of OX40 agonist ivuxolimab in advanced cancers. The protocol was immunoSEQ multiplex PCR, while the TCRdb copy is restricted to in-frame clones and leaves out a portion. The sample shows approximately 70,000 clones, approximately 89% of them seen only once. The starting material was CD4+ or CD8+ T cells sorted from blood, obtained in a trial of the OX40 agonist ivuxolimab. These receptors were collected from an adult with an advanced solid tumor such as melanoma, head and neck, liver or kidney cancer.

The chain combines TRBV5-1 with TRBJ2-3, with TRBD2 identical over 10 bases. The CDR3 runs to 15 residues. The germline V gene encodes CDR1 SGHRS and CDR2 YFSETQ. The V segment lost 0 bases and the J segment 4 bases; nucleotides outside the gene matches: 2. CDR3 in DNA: TGCGCCAGCAGCTTGGCTAGCGGGAGTGCAGATACGCAGTATTTT. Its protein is CASSLASGSADTQYF.

CDR3 nucleotides: TGTGCCAGCAGCTTTCGCCCGGGAGGAACAGATACGCAGTATTTT. It codes for CASSFRPGGTDTQYF. The rearrangement joins TRBV11-2 to TRBJ2-3; TRBD2 matches 7 bases. The V gene's germline CDR1 is SGHAT and CDR2 FQNNGV. This CDR3 is 15 amino acids long. V dropped 3 bases and J dropped 3; count of bases not matched to a gene: 6.

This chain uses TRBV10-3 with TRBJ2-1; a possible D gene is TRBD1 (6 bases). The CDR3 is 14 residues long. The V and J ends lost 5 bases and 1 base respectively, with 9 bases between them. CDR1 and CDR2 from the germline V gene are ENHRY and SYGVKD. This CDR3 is CAISKQGSYNEQFF. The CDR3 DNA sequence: TGTGCCATCAGTAAACAGGGTTCCTACAATGAGCAGTTCTTC.

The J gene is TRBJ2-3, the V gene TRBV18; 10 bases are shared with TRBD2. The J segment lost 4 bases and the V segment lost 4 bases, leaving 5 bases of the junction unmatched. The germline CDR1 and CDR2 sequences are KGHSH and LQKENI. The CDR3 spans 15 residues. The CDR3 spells CASSLAGTSADTQYF. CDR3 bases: TGTGCCAGCTCACTCGCCGGGACTAGCGCAGATACGCAGTATTTT.

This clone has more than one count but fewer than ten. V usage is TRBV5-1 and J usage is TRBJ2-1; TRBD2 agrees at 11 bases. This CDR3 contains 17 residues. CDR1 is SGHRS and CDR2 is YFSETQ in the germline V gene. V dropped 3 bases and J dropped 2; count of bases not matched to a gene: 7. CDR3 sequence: CASSSSTSGITYNEQFF. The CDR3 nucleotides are TGCGCCAGCAGCTCCTCGACTAGCGGGATCACCTACAATGAGCAGTTCTTC.

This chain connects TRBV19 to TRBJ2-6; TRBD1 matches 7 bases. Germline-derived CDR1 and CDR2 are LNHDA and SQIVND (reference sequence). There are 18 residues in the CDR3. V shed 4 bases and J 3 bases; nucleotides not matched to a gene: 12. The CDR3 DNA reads TGTGCCAGTAGTAGGGACAGCCAGCCTTTTCTTGGGGCCAACGTCCTGACTTTC. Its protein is CASSRDSQPFLGANVLTF.

In DNA, the CDR3 is TGTGCCAGCAGCTTATCAGACAGGTCCAGTGAAAAACTGTTTTTT. This gives the protein CASSLSDRSSEKLFF. V gene TRBV7-9 combines with J gene TRBJ1-4; possibly TRBD1 for D (6 bases). This CDR3 comprises 15 residues. Trimming took off 2 bases at V and 7 bases at J, with 14 bases between the two ends. Germline V gene data show CDR1 as SEHNR and CDR2 as FQNEAQ (reference sequence).

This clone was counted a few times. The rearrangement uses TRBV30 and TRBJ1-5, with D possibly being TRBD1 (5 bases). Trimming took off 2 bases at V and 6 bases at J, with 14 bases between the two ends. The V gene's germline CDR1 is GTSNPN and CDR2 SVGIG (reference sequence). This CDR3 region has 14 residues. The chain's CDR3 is CAWSMTQVTQPQHF. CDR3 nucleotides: TGTGCCTGGAGTATGACACAGGTGACTCAGCCCCAGCATTTT.

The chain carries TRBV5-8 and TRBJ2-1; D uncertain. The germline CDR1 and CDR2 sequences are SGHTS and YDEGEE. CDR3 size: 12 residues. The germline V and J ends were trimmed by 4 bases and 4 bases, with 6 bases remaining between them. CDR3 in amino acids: CASSTYYNEQFF. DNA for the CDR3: TGTGCCAGCAGCACTTATTACAATGAGCAGTTCTTC.

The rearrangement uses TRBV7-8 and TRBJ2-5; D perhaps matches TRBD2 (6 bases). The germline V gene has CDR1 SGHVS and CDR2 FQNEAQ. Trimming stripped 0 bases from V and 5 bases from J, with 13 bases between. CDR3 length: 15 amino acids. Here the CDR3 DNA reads TGTGCCAGCAGCTTAGCACTAGCATTGGCGGAGACCCAGTACTTC. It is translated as CASSLALALAETQYF. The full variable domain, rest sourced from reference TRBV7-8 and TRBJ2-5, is GAGVSQSPRYKVAKRGQDVALRCDPISGHVSLFWYQQALGQGPEFLTYFQNEAQLDKSGLPSDRFFAERPEGSVSTLKIQRTQQEDSAVYLCASSLALALAETQYFGPGTRLLVL.

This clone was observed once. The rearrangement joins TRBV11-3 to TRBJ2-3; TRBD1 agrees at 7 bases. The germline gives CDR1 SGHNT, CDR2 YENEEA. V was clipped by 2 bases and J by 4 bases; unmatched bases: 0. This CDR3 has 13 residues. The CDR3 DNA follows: TGTGCCAGCAGCTTACAGGGGGCAGATACGCAGTATTTT. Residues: CASSLQGADTQYF.

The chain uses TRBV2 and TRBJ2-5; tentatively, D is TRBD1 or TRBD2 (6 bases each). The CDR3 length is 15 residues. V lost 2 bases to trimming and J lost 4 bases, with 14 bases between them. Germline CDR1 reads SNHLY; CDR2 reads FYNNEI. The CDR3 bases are TGTGCCAGCAGTGAACAGAAAGGGGGAGGAGAGACCCAGTACTTC. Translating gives CASSEQKGGGETQYF.

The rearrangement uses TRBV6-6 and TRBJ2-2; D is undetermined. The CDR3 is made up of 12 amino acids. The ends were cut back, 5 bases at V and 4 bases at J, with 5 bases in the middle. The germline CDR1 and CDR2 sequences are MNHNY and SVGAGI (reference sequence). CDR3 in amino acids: CASSPRTGELFF. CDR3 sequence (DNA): TGTGCCAGCAGTCCCCGCACCGGGGAGCTGTTTTTT.

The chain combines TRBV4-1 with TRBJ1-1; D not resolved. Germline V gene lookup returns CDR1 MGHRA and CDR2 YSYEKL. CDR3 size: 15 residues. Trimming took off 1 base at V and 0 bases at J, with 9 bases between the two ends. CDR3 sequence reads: CASSQVPPLNTEAFF. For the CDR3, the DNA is TGCGCCAGCAGCCAAGTCCCCCCCCTGAACACTGAAGCTTTCTTT.

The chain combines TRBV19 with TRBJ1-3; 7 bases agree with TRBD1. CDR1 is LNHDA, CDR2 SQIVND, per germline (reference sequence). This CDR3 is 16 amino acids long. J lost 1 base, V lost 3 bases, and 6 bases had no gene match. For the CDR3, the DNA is TGTGCCAGTAGTATGTCTCACAGGGGTTCTGGAAACACCATATATTTT. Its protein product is CASSMSHRGSGNTIYF.

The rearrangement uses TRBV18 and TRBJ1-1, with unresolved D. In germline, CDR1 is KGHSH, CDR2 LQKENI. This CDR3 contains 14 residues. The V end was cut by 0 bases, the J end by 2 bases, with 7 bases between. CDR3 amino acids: CASSPPFGNTEAFF. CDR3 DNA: TGTGCCAGCTCACCACCGTTCGGTAACACTGAAGCTTTCTTT.

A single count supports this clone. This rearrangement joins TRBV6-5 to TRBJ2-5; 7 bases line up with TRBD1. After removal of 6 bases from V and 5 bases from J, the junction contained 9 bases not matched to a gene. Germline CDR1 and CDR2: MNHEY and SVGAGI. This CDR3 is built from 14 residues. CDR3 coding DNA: TGTGCCAGCAGGACACCAGGGGGACCGGAGACCCAGTACTTC. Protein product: CASRTPGGPETQYF.

The CDR3 nucleotides read TGTGCCAGCAGCTTCTGGGACCTACGAGAGCAGTACTTC. Translating it yields CASSFWDLREQYF. This chain links TRBV5-4 with TRBJ2-7; D possibly matches TRBD1 or TRBD2 (5 bases each). The CDR3 runs to 13 residues. CDR1 and CDR2 (germline): SGHNT, YYREEE (reference sequence). V lost 2 bases to trimming and J lost 7 bases, with 13 bases between them.

CDR3 nucleotide sequence: TGTGCCAGCAGCGTCGGCCCAACAGGGACTGGTCTCCACGAGCAGTACTTC. It codes for CASSVGPTGTGLHEQYF. The chain employs TRBV9 and TRBJ2-7, with D perhaps matching TRBD1 or TRBD2 (6 bases each). Germline-derived CDR1 and CDR2 are SGDLS and YYNGEE. This CDR3 is 17 amino acids long. The germline V and J ends were trimmed by 2 bases and 5 bases, with 23 bases remaining between them. The variable domain in full, completed from reference TRBV9 and TRBJ2-7, reads DSGVTQTPKHLITATGQRVTLRCSPRSGDLSVYWYQQSLDQGLQFLIQYYNGEERAKGNILERFSAQQFPDLHSELNLSSLELGDSALYFCASSVGPTGTGLHEQYFGPGTRLTVT.

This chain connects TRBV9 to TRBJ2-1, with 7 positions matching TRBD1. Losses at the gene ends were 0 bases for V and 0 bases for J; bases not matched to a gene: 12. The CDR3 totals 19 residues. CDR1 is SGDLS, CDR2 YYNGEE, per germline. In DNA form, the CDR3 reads TGTGCCAGCAGCGTAGGTTTCAGTGAGGGGGCCTTCTCCTACAATGAGCAGTTCTTC. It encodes CASSVGFSEGAFSYNEQFF.

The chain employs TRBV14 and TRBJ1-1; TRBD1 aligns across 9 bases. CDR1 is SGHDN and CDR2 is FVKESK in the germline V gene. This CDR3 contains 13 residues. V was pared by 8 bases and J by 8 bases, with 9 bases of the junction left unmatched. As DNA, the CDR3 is TGTGCCAGCTCGCGCGGGACAGGGTCCGAAGCTTTCTTT. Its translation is CASSRGTGSEAFF. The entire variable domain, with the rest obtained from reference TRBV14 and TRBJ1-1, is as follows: EAGVTQFPSHSVIEKGQTVTLRCDPISGHDNLYWYRRVMGKEIKFLLHFVKESKQDESGMPNNRFLAERTGGTYSTLKVQPAELEDSGVYFCASSRGTGSEAFFGQGTRLTVV.

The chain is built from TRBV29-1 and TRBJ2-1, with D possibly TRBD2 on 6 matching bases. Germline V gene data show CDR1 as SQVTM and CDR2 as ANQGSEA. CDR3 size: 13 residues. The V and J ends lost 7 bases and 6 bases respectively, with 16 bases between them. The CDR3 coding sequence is TGCAGCGGGGCGGGACCGCGCCCCAATGAGCAGTTCTTC. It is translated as CSGAGPRPNEQFF.

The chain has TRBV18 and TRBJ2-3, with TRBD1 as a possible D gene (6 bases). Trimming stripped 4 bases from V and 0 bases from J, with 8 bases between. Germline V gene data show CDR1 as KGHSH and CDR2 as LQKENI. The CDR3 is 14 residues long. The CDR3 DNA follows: TGTGCCAGCTCACTGGACAGAAGCACAGATACGCAGTATTTT. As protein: CASSLDRSTDTQYF.

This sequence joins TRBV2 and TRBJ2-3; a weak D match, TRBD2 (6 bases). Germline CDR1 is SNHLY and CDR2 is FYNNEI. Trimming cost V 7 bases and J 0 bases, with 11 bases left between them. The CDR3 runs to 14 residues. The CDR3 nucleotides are TGTGCCAGCAAGGGCGGGGCTAGCACAGATACGCAGTATTTT. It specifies CASKGGASTDTQYF.

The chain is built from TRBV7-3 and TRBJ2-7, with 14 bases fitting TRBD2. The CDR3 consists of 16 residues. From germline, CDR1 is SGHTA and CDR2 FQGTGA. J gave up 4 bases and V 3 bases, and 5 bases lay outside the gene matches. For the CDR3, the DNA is TGTGCCAGCAGCTTCCCTCGGACTAGCGGGAGGTACGAGCAGTACTTC. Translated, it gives CASSFPRTSGRYEQYF. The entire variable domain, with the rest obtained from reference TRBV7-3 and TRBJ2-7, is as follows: GAGVSQTPSNKVTEKGKYVELRCDPISGHTALYWYRQSLGQGPEFLIYFQGTGAADDSGLPNDRFFAVRPEGSVSTLKIQRTERGDSAVYLCASSFPRTSGRYEQYFGPGTRLTVT.

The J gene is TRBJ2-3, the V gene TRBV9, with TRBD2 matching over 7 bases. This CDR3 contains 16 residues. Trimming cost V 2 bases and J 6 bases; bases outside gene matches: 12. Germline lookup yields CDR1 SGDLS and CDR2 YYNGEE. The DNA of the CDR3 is TGTGCCAGCAGCGTTGGGCGGTCAGCCGGGGGGGATACGCAGTATTTT. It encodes CASSVGRSAGGDTQYF.

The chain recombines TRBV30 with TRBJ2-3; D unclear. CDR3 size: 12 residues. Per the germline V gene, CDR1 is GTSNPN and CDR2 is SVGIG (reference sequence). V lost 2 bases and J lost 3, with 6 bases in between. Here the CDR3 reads CAWSQETDTQYF. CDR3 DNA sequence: TGTGCCTGGAGTCAGGAGACAGATACGCAGTATTTT.